The clone carrying this TCR beta chain was counted only a few times. Its cognate antigen is unknown. This record comes from a study of cytomegalovirus exposure and HLA in healthy donors. CDR1 MGHRA and CDR2 YSYEKL come from the germline V gene. CDR3 length equals 18 residues. The V end lost 0 bases, the J end lost 2 bases, and 16 bases lay between the germline ends. Findings and limits, study-wide: Researchers reportedly found TCR beta sequences accurately predicted most subjects' HLA-A and HLA-B alleles. Looking again later, the authors saw that most CMV-associated TCR beta chains seemed HLA-restricted. One cluster of highly shared sequence variants probably arose as a sequencing artifact.

Amplification used 60 Vbeta primers and 13 Jbeta primers. Libraries were prepared by immunoSEQ multiplex PCR; TCRdb keeps only in-frame clonotypes and omits some of them. The profile shows 150,000 to 200,000 clones, roughly nine tenths of them singletons. The material sequenced was PBMCs. This chain uses TRBV4-1 with TRBJ1-4; D remains ambiguous. The receptor's source is a boy aged 2 to 10 in good health and CMV-seronegative. The CDR3 loop reads CASSQDRGGMGTNEKLFF. CDR3 in DNA: TGCGCCAGCAGCCAAGATCGAGGAGGGATGGGGACTAATGAAAAACTGTTTTTT.